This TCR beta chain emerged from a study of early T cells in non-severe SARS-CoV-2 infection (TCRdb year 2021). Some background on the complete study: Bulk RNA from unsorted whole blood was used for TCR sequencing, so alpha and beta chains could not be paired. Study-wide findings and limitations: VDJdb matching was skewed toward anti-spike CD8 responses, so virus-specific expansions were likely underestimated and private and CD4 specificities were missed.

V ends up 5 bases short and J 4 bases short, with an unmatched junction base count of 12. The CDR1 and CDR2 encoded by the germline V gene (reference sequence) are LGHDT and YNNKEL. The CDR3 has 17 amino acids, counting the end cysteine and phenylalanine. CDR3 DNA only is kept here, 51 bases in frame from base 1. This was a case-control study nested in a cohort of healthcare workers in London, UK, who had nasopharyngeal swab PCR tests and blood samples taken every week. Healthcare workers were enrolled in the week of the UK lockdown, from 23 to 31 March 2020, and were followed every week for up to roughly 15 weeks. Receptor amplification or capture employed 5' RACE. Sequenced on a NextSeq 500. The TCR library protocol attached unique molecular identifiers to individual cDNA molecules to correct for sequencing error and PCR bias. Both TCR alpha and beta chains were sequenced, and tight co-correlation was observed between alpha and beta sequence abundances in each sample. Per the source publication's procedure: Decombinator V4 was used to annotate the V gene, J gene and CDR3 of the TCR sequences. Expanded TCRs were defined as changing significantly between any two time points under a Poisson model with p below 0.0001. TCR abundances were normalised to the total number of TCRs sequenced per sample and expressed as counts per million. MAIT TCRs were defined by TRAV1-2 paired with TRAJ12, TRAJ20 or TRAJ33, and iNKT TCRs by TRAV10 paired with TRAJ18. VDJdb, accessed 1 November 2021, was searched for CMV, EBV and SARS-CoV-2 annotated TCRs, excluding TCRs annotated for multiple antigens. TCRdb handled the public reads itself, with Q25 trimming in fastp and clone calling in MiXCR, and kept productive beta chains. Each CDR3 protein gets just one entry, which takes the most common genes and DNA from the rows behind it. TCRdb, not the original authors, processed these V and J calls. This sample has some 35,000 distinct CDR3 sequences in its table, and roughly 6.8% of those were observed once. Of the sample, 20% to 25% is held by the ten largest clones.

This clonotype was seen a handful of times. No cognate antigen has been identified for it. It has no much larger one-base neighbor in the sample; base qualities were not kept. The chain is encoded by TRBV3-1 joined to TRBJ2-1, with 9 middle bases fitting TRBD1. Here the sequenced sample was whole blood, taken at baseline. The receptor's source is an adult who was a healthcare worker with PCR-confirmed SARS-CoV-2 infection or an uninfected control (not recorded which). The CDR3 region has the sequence CASSKHPGTGFYNEQFF. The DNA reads TGTGCCAGCAGCAAACATCCCGGGACAGGGTTTTACAATGAGCAGTTCTTC.